The 10 T cell receptor beta chains below all came from one sample that was sequenced in a study of molecular identifiers for immune sequencing clone quantification. MiXCR was run by TCRdb on the PCR reads, yielding one entry per CDR3 protein. The table has tens of thousands of distinct CDR3 sequences, 24% seen once. The sample taken for sequencing was naive CD8+ T cells from blood, with Jurkat cell RNA spiked in. The subset: FACS-sorted CD8+CD4-CCR7+CD45RA+ naive T cells. These receptors were obtained from a human donor in good health. Some libraries in this study had Jurkat cell RNA spiked in.

This clonotype was observed many times. This chain uses TRBV10-2 with TRBJ1-5; D is undetermined. Between the trimmed V and J ends, which lost 0 bases and 0 bases, there was a span of 15 bases. The V gene's germline CDR1 is WSHSY and CDR2 SAAADI. This CDR3 is 18 amino acids long. The CDR3 sequence is CASSESGDVFFSNQPQHF. The CDR3, as DNA: TGCGCCAGCAGTGAGTCGGGTGATGTTTTTTTTAGCAATCAGCCCCAGCATTTT.

Many counts were recorded for this clonotype. The V gene is TRBV20-1, the J gene TRBJ2-3, with a possible D match to TRBD2 (7 bases). Germline V gene sequence: CDR1 DFQATT, CDR2 SNEGSKA (reference sequence). Trimming pared 3 bases from V and 2 bases from J, leaving 12 bases between. The CDR3 consists of 14 residues. CDR3 bases: TGCAGTGCTAGCGGGGGGCGCCCCACAGATACGCAGTATTTT. Its protein product is CSASGGRPTDTQYF.

This clonotype came up many times. V usage is TRBV11-2 and J usage is TRBJ2-3; D is unclear. From germline, CDR1 is SGHAT and CDR2 FQNNGV. Trimming shortened V by 4 bases and J by 1 base, and 12 bases separated the two germline ends. The CDR3 loop spans 15 amino acids. The DNA of the CDR3 is TGTGCCAGCAGCTCCGCAGTGGTCGGCACAGATACGCAGTATTTT. Residues: CASSSAVVGTDTQYF.

Turning to this clonotype: A much larger clonotype is one base distant, so this may be a read error. The genes are TRBV5-3 and TRBJ1-5; 9 positions match TRBD1. TRBV5-3 is annotated as an ORF whose role is uncertain. The trim removed 10 bases at V and 5 bases at J, leaving 13 bases unmatched. The CDR3 spans 15 residues. The CDR3 coding sequence is TGTGCCTGCAGCTCGGGACAGGGATTCTATCAGCCCCAGCATTTT. Encoded protein: CACSSGQGFYQPQHF.

On this clonotype: A much larger clone is a single base away; this may be a read error. The gene calls are TRBV3-1 and TRBJ2-5, with 7 bases aligning to TRBD2. There are 14 residues in the CDR3. Germline V gives CDR1 LGHDT, CDR2 YNNKEL (reference sequence). DNA of the CDR3: TGTGCCAGCAGCCAGGATGGGGGGGTAGAGCCCCAGTACTTC. It encodes CASSQDGGVEPQYF.

This clonotype was picked up many times. The chain recombines TRBV5-1 with TRBJ2-5; a weak D match, TRBD1 (7 bases). V was trimmed by 4 bases and J by 1 base, leaving 20 bases between them. This CDR3 spans 17 amino acids. In germline, CDR1 is SGHRS, CDR2 YFSETQ. This CDR3 reads CASSLQPTGTLQETQYF. CDR3 nucleotide sequence: TGCGCCAGCAGCCTGCAACCGACAGGGACTCTCCAAGAGACCCAGTACTTC.

This clonotype came up many times. The chain recombines TRBV5-5 with TRBJ2-7, with D unclear. Germline loops: CDR1 SGHKS, CDR2 YYEKEE (reference sequence). The CDR3 sequence is 14 residues long. V lost 4 bases and J 2 bases, leaving 13 bases between the germline ends. CDR3 region: CASSDHPGAYEQYF. The CDR3 bases are TGTGCCAGCAGCGACCACCCCGGAGCCTACGAGCAGTACTTC.

This clonotype has a single count. With a much larger clone just one base away, this may be a read error. As DNA, the CDR3 is TGCGCCCGCAGCCAAGCCGCCGGGAGCTCCTACGAGCAGTACTTC. It is translated as CARSQAAGSSYEQYF. The chain recombines TRBV4-1 with TRBJ2-7, with D perhaps TRBD2 (6 bases). This CDR3 region has 15 residues. Germline V gives CDR1 MGHRA, CDR2 YSYEKL.

This clonotype showed up many times. The rearrangement joins TRBV7-6 to TRBJ2-3, with 8 nucleotides matching TRBD1. In germline, CDR1 is SGHVS, CDR2 FNYEAQ. The junction had 7 bases not matched to a gene; V was cut back by 3 bases and J by 5 bases. The CDR3 is 15 residues long. The CDR3 DNA sequence: TGTGCCAGCAGCTTTCCCACAGGGGGTGAAGATACGCAGTATTTT. This gives the protein CASSFPTGGEDTQYF.

This clonotype was detected ten times or more. The chain carries TRBV4-3 and TRBJ2-3; D unclear. The V gene lost 0 bases and the J gene lost 4 bases, with 14 bases spanning the gap. Germline CDR1 reads LGHNA; CDR2 reads YSLEER. The CDR3 length is 16 residues. The CDR3 loop reads CASSQDRQTLADTQYF. For the CDR3, the DNA is TGCGCCAGCAGCCAAGATCGGCAGACCTTAGCAGATACGCAGTATTTT.